This TCR beta chain was captured by sequencing in a study of human T cells and chemical hapten exposure. As for the study in general: Variation in per-sample TCR yields came mainly from small pooled library volume differences. Study findings and constraints: Sensitizing to DPC left TCRs with a frequency above 1 in 1000 unaltered.

MiXCR was run by TCRdb on the RACE reads, yielding one entry per CDR3 protein. This table has about 120,000 distinct CDR3 sequences, roughly 15% appearing once. Time point indicated: patch test 1, 2 weeks after DPC sensitization. Treatment described: therapeutic diphenylcyclopropenone sensitization with weekly scalp DPC. Non-pregnant alopecia patients aged 18 to 70, suitable for DPC therapy. This clonotype occurred a few times. Antigen unknown. The TCR originated in a man aged 18 to 29 with alopecia areata. Some clones in this sample may be carry-over from other donors' samples. The sequences come from whole blood, collected in connection with sensitization to the hapten diphenylcyclopropenone (DPC).

The CDR3 region is CASRPARGYNEQFF. DNA of the CDR3: TGTGCCAGCAGGCCCGCCCGGGGGTACAATGAGCAGTTCTTC. The chain couples TRBV5-5 to TRBJ2-1, with D perhaps matching TRBD2 (6 bases). CDR1 SGHKS and CDR2 YYEKEE come from the germline V gene (reference sequence). V was pared by 5 bases and J by 4 bases, with 13 bases between. This CDR3 comprises 14 residues.